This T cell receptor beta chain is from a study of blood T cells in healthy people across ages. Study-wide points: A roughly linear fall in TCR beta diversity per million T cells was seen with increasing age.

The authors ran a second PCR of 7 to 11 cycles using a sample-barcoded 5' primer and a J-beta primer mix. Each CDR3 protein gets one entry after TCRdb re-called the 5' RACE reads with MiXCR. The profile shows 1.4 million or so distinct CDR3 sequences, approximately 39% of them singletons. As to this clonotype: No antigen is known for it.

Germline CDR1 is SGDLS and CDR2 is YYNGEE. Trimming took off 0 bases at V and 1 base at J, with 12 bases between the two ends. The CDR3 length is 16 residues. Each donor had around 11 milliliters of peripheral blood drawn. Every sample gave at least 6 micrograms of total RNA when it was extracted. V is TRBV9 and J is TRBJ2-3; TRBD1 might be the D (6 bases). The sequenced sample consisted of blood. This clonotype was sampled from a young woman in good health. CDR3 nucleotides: TGTGCCAGCAGCGTAGAAACAGGGCACGGCACAGATACGCAGTATTTT. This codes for CASSVETGHGTDTQYF.